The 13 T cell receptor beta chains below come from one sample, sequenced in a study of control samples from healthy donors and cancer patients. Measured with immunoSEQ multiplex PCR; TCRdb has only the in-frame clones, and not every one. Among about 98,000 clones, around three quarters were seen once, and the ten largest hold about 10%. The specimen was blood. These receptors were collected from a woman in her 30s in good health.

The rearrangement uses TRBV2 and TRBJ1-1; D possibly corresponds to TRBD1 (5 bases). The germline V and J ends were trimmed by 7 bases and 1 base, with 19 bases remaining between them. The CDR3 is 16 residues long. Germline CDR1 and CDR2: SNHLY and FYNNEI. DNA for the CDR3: TGTGCCAGCAAGATCGAAGGGGCTAGAAGGAACACTGAAGCTTTCTTT. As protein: CASKIEGARRNTEAFF.

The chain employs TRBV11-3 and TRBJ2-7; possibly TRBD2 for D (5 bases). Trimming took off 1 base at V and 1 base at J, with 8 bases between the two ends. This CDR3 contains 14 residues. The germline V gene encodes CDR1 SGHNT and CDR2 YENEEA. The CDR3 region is CASSLAGGSYEQYF. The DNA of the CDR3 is TGTGCCAGCAGCTTAGCCGGCGGGTCCTACGAGCAGTACTTC.

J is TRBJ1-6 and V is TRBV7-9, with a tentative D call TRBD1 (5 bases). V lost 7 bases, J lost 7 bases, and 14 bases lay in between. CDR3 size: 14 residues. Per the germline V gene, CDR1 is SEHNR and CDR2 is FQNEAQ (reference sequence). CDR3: CASTVLGRNSPLHF. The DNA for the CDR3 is TGTGCCAGCACCGTCCTGGGACGGAATTCACCCCTCCACTTT.

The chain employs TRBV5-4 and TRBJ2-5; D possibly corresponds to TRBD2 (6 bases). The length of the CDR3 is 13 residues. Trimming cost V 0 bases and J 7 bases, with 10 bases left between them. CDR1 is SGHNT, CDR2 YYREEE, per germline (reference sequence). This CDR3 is CASSLVEGGTQYF. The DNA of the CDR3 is TGTGCCAGCAGCTTGGTGGAGGGAGGGACCCAGTACTTC.

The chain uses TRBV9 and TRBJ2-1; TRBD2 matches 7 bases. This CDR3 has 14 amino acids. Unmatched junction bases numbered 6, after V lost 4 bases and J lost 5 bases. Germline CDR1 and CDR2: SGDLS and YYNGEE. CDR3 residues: CASSSRTSNNEQFF. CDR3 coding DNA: TGTGCCAGCAGCTCTCGGACTAGTAACAATGAGCAGTTCTTC.

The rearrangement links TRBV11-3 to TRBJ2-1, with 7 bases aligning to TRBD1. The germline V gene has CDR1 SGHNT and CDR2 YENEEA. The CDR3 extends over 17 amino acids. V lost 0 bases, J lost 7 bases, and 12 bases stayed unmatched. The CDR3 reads CASSLDGRDRLSNEQFF. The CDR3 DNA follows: TGTGCCAGCAGCTTAGATGGAAGGGACAGACTATCAAATGAGCAGTTCTTC.

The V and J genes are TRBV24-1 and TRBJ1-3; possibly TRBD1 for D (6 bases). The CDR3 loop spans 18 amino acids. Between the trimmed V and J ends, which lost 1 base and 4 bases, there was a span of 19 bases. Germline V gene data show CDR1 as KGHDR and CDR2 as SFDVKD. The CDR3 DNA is TGTGCCACCAGTGATTTAATACGGACAGACGAATCCGGAAACACCATATATTTT. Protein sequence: CATSDLIRTDESGNTIYF.

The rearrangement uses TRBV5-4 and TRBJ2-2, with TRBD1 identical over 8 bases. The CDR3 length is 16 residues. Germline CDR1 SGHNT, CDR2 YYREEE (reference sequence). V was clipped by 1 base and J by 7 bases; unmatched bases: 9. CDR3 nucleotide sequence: TGTGCCAGCAGCTTGTGGACAGGGAGAGTTAGCGGGGAGCTGTTTTTT. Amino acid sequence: CASSLWTGRVSGELFF.

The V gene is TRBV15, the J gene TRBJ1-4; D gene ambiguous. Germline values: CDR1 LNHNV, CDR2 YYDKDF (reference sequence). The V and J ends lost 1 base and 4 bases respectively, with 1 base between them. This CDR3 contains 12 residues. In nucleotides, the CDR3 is TGTGCCACCAGCAGAGTTAATGAAAAACTGTTTTTT. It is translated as CATSRVNEKLFF.

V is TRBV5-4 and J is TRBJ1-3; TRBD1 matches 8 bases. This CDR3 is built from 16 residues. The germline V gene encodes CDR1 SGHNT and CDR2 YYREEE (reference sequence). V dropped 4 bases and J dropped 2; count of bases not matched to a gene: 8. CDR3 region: CASSPTPTGAGNTIYF. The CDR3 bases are TGTGCCAGCAGCCCTACTCCGACAGGGGCTGGAAACACCATATATTTT.

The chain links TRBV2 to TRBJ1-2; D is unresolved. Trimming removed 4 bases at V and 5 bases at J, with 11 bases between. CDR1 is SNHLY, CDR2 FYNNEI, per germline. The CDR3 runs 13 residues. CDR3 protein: CASSGVKIYGYTF. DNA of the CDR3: TGTGCCAGCAGTGGAGTCAAGATTTATGGCTACACCTTC. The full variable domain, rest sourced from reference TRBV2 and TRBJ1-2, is EPEVTQTPSHQVTQMGQEVILRCVPISNHLYFYWYRQILGQKVEFLVSFYNNEISEKSEIFDDQFSVERPDGSNFTLKIRSTKLEDSAMYFCASSGVKIYGYTFGSGTRLTVV.

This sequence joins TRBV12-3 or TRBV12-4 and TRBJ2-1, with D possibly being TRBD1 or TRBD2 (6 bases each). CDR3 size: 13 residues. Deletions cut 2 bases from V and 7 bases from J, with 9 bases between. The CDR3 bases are TGTGCCAGCAGTTTAAGGGGGGCGAATGAGCAGTTCTTC. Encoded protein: CASSLRGANEQFF.

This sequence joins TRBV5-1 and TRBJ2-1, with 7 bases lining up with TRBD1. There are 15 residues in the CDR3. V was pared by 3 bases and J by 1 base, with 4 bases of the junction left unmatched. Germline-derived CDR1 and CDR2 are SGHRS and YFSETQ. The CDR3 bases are TGCGCCAGCAGCTCGGACAGGCCTTCCTACAATGAGCAGTTCTTC. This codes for CASSSDRPSYNEQFF.